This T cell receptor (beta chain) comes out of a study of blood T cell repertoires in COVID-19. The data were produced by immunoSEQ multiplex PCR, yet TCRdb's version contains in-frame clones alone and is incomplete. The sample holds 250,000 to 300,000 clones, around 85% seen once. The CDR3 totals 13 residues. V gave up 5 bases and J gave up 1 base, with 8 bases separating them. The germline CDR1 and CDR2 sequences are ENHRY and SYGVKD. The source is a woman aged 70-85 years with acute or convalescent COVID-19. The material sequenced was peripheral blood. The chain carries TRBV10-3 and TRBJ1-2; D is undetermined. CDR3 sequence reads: CAISSGINYGYTF. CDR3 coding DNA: TGTGCCATCAGTTCAGGTATTAACTATGGCTACACCTTC.